This T cell receptor (beta chain) is drawn from a study of shared clonotypes between healthy human individuals. The assay was immunoSEQ multiplex PCR, and TCRdb's table has in-frame clones only and misses some. The profile shows about a million clones, 70% to 85% of them singletons. Every donor, a Caucasian adult, lived in Nashville, Tennessee. Germline V lookup: CDR1 SGHRS, CDR2 YFSETQ. The CDR3 is 17 residues long. V lost 0 bases, J lost 6 bases, and 21 bases lay in between. The clonotype comes from a man aged 18 to 35 in good health. Some clones in this sample may be carry-over from other donors' samples. The sample was memory CD4+ T cells from PBMCs. Subset meaning: CD45RA-negative fraction. This chain joins TRBV5-1 and TRBJ1-2; D unresolved. The CDR3 protein is CASSLDLDHLEWDGYTF. CDR3 DNA sequence: TGCGCCAGCAGCTTGGACCTGGACCACCTAGAATGGGATGGCTACACCTTC. Variable domain in full (rest from reference TRBV5-1 and TRBJ1-2): KAGVTQTPRYLIKTRGQQVTLSCSPISGHRSVSWYQQTPGQGLQFLFEYFSETQRNKGNFPGRFSGRQFSNSRSEMNVSTLELGDSALYLCASSLDLDHLEWDGYTFGSGTRLTVV.